This T cell receptor beta chain was sequenced during a study of CD8+ T cells in alopecia areata. The CDR3 has 13 residues. The J segment lost 2 bases and the V segment lost 6 bases, leaving 3 bases of the junction unmatched. Germline V CDR1 and CDR2: SGHRS, YFSETQ. cDNA reverse transcribed from extracted RNA served as the sequencing template. Measured with immunoSEQ multiplex PCR; TCRdb has only the in-frame clones, and not every one. This table has 130,000 or so clones, roughly 57% appearing once. As to treatment: oral pan-JAK inhibitor, 5-10 mg twice daily. The chain uses TRBV5-1 and TRBJ2-7; 9 bases agree with TRBD2. This TCR was recovered from a human donor with alopecia areata. The sequenced sample was CD4+ T cells sorted from blood, obtained at week 4, from a patient treated with tofacitinib. The CDR3 DNA reads as TGCGCCAGCACAGCGGGGGGCCCCTACGAGCAGTACTTC. Translation gives CASTAGGPYEQYF.